This T cell receptor (beta chain) was obtained from a study of blood T cell repertoires in COVID-19. The wider study: Italy, Spain and the United States were the sources of the convalescent and acute COVID-19 samples. Sample material is recorded as cDNA or gDNA derived from T cells, B-cell-depleted T cells, or PBMCs.

Under the authors' procedure: Reference gene primers were amplified, and this amplification served to estimate nucleated cell counts. Assay used: immunoSEQ multiplex PCR; TCRdb lists only in-frame clones, some missing. D and trimming were read from the DNA, whereas the V and J calls and clone size are those reported in that table. The data show some 250,000 clones, around 86% seen once. Unmatched junction bases numbered 10, after V lost 8 bases and J lost 4 bases. Germline V gene data show CDR1 as KGHDR and CDR2 as SFDVKD. CDR3 length: 15 residues. This receptor was obtained from a man aged 25 to 40 who had recovered from COVID-19. Sequencing was carried out using peripheral blood. The chain uses TRBV24-1 and TRBJ1-2; TRBD1 matches 9 bases. The CDR3 loop is CATKGTGGAGYGYTF. CDR3 in DNA: TGTGCCACCAAAGGCACAGGGGGCGCGGGCTATGGCTACACCTTC.